This entry lists 8 T cell receptor beta chains sequenced from one sample in a study of T cell responses to AZD1222 COVID-19 vaccine. Generated by immunoSEQ multiplex PCR, the TCRdb table keeps only in-frame clones and is missing some. The sample has 130,000 to 150,000 clones, around 89% seen once. Sequencing used peripheral blood, obtained on day 0 of AZD1222 vaccination. Receptors originate from an adult in good health.

The V call is TRBV28, the J call TRBJ1-1, with D perhaps TRBD1 (6 bases). Germline V lookup: CDR1 MDHEN, CDR2 SYDVKM. The V and J ends lost 6 bases and 7 bases respectively, with 18 bases between them. The length of the CDR3 is 14 residues. The CDR3 nucleotides are TGTGCCAGCAGGGGTGCGTGGGGGGCTGTTGAAGCTTTCTTT. Its protein is CASRGAWGAVEAFF.

V gene TRBV28 combines with J gene TRBJ1-6; D is uncertain. Trimming shortened V by 2 bases and J by 13 bases, and 9 bases separated the two germline ends. This CDR3 has 12 residues. Germline CDR1 is MDHEN and CDR2 is SYDVKM. The CDR3 DNA reads as TGTGCCAGCAGTTTAATGAAGACCCCCCTCCACTTT. It yields the protein CASSLMKTPLHF.

The chain links TRBV5-8 to TRBJ2-1, with D perhaps being TRBD1 or TRBD2 (5 bases each). The germline CDR1 and CDR2 sequences are SGHTS and YDEGEE. Trimming pared 1 base from V and 0 bases from J, leaving 11 bases between. The CDR3 has 16 amino acids. The CDR3 DNA reads TGTGCCAGCAGCTTGACCCTGGGGGTCTCCTACAATGAGCAGTTCTTC. Translating it yields CASSLTLGVSYNEQFF.

The J gene is TRBJ2-7, the V gene TRBV5-1; 9 bases agree with TRBD2. The germline V gene encodes CDR1 SGHRS and CDR2 YFSETQ. V shed 1 base, J shed 5 bases, and the junction held 4 bases outside the gene matches. The CDR3 length is 14 residues. CDR3 sequence: CASSLSSGTNEQYF. CDR3 nucleotide sequence: TGCGCCAGCAGCTTGTCTAGCGGGACAAACGAGCAGTACTTC.

This clone came up once. The chain is built from TRBV5-5 and TRBJ2-6; 7 bases agree with TRBD1. CDR1 is SGHKS and CDR2 is YYEKEE in the germline V gene (reference sequence). The V gene end was trimmed by 4 bases and the J gene end by 4 bases; junction bases not matched to a gene: 5. This CDR3 comprises 15 residues. This chain's CDR3 is CASSRGQAGANVLTF. For the CDR3, the DNA is TGTGCCAGCAGCCGAGGACAGGCAGGGGCCAACGTCCTGACTTTC.

The J gene is TRBJ2-4, the V gene TRBV28, with 8 bases identical to TRBD2. The CDR3 extends over 17 amino acids. Trimming at V came to 1 base and at J to 3 bases, leaving 8 bases not matched to a gene. The germline V gene encodes CDR1 MDHEN and CDR2 SYDVKM. As DNA, the CDR3 is TGTGCCAGCAGTTTATTGTACAGGGCGGGAGGCAAAAACATTCAGTACTTC. It translates to CASSLLYRAGGKNIQYF.

This rearrangement joins TRBV19 to TRBJ1-3, with D perhaps matching TRBD1 (6 bases). This CDR3 has 15 residues. V gave up 5 bases and J gave up 0 bases, with 11 bases separating them. Germline V gene sequence: CDR1 LNHDA, CDR2 SQIVND (reference sequence). The CDR3 is CASSLRTVSGNTIYF. CDR3 nucleotides: TGTGCCAGTAGTCTGAGGACAGTCTCTGGAAACACCATATATTTT. The complete variable domain, with remaining parts taken from reference TRBV19 and TRBJ1-3, reads DGGITQSPKYLFRKEGQNVTLSCEQNLNHDAMYWYRQDPGQGLRLIYYSQIVNDFQKGDIAEGYSVSREKKESFPLTVTSAQKNPTAFYLCASSLRTVSGNTIYFGEGSWLTVV.

The V gene is TRBV7-2, the J gene TRBJ2-7; the match to TRBD2 covers 13 bases. The trim removed 4 bases at V and 3 bases at J, leaving 3 bases unmatched. Germline CDR1 is SGHTA and CDR2 is FQGNSA. This CDR3 spans 15 amino acids. In DNA, the CDR3 is TGTGCCAGCAGCTCCCGGACTAGCGGGAGCTACGAGCAGTACTTC. Protein sequence: CASSSRTSGSYEQYF.